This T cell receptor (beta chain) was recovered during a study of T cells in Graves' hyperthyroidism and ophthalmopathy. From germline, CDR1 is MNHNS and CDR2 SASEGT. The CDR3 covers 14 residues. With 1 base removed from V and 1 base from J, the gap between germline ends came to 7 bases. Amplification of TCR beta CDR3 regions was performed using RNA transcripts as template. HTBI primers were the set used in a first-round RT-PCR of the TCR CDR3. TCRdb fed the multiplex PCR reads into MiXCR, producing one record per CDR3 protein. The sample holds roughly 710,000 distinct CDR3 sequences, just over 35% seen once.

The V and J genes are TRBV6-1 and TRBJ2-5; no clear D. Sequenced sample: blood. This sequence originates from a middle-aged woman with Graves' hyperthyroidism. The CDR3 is CASSEGLFQETQYF. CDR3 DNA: TGTGCCAGCAGTGAAGGACTTTTCCAAGAGACCCAGTACTTC.